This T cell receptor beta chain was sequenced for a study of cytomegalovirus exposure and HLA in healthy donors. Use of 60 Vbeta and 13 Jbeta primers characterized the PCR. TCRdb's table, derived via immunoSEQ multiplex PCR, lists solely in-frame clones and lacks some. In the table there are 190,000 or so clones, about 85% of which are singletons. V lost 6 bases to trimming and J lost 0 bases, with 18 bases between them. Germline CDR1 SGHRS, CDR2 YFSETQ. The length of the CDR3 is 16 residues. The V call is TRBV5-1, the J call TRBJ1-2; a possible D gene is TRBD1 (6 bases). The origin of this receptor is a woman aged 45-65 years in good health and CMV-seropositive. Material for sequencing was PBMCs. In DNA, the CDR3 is TGCGCCAGCACCCCCGGGGGGGGCCGACCTAACTATGGCTACACCTTC. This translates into CASTPGGGRPNYGYTF.